The clone carrying this T cell receptor beta chain was seen repeatedly, ten times or more. Researchers took RNA transcripts and amplified the TCR beta CDR3 regions from them. RT-PCR in the first round (using the HTBI primer set) targeted the TCR CDR3. TCRdb called the multiplex PCR reads again in MiXCR, with one record for every CDR3 protein. The sample contains under 400,000 distinct CDR3 sequences, roughly 15% of which appear only once. This specimen belongs to a study of T cells in Graves' hyperthyroidism and ophthalmopathy. Germline lookup yields CDR1 DFQATT and CDR2 SNEGSKA (reference sequence). This CDR3 has 17 residues. Trimming removed 5 bases from V and 6 bases from J; junction bases left unmatched: 14.

The TCR comes from a man younger than 40 with Graves' hyperthyroidism. The chain is built from TRBV20-1 and TRBJ2-1, with TRBD2 matching over 12 bases. Input material: blood. The CDR3 bases are TGCAGTGCTGAACTAGCGGGAGGAAAATACTTACCCAATGAGCAGTTCTTC. It specifies CSAELAGGKYLPNEQFF.